The 17 T cell receptor beta chains in this list originate from one sample, sequenced in a study of cytomegalovirus exposure and HLA in healthy donors. Primers: 60 Vbeta forward and 13 Jbeta reverse. The assay was immunoSEQ multiplex PCR, and TCRdb's table has in-frame clones only and misses some. The sample shows fewer than 110,000 clones, over 70% of them seen only once. The sequencing sample was made of PBMCs. The receptors here all came from a man aged 50 to 60 in good health and CMV-seronegative.

The genes are TRBV7-3 and TRBJ2-7; weak D call: TRBD2 (5 bases). Germline CDR1 and CDR2: SGHTA and FQGTGA. V lost 2 bases, J lost 6 bases, and 11 bases lay in between. The CDR3 covers 13 residues. The CDR3 is CASSLVSAGEQYF. The CDR3 region has the DNA TGTGCCAGCAGCTTAGTTAGCGCGGGCGAGCAGTACTTC.

This sequence joins TRBV5-1 and TRBJ2-7; 10 positions match TRBD1. This CDR3 region has 14 residues. J gave up 3 bases and V 6 bases, and 6 bases lay outside the gene matches. CDR1 and CDR2 from the germline V gene are SGHRS and YFSETQ. The CDR3, as DNA: TGCGCCAGCACCAGGGGACAGGGGAACTACGAGCAGTACTTC. This gives the protein CASTRGQGNYEQYF.

This chain uses TRBV6-1 with TRBJ1-6, with D unresolved. Trimming took off 1 base at V and 6 bases at J, with 13 bases between the two ends. The CDR3 covers 16 residues. Germline CDR1 reads MNHNS; CDR2 reads SASEGT. The CDR3 loop reads CASSEGHRIFNSPLHF. The CDR3 region has the DNA TGTGCCAGCAGTGAAGGCCACAGAATTTTTAATTCACCCCTCCACTTT.

The genes are TRBV7-8 and TRBJ2-7; 10 bases map to TRBD2. The CDR3 has 17 residues. The V gene's germline CDR1 is SGHVS and CDR2 FQNEAQ. The V segment lost 0 bases and the J segment 3 bases; nucleotides outside the gene matches: 8. CDR3 nucleotides: TGTGCCAGCAGCTTAGCGTGGAGTAGCGGGAGGATCTACGAGCAGTACTTC. Translated, it gives CASSLAWSSGRIYEQYF. Based on the CDR3 plus reference TRBV7-8 and TRBJ2-7, the full variable domain is GAGVSQSPRYKVAKRGQDVALRCDPISGHVSLFWYQQALGQGPEFLTYFQNEAQLDKSGLPSDRFFAERPEGSVSTLKIQRTQQEDSAVYLCASSLAWSSGRIYEQYFGPGTRLTVT.

This clone was observed a few times. At one of its ends the junction is not consistent with the germline gene, which may arise from a read error. This chain uses TRBV7-7 with TRBJ2-7, with TRBD2 matching 10 bases. Per germline, CDR1 SSHAT and CDR2 FNYEAQ (reference sequence). CDR3 length: 17 residues. CDR3 sequence reads: CASSLLTSGAGSYEQYF. CDR3 nucleotide sequence: TGTGCTAGCAGCTTACTTACTAGCGGGGCCGGGTCCTACGAGCAGTACTTC.

The chain joins TRBV6-1 to TRBJ2-3; 7 bases are shared with TRBD2. There are 11 residues in the CDR3. Germline CDR1 MNHNS, CDR2 SASEGT. V shed 6 bases and J 11 bases; nucleotides not matched to a gene: 5. CDR3 loop: CASRGLAEQYF. The CDR3 DNA reads TGTGCCAGCAGGGGGCTAGCGGAGCAGTATTTT.

The gene calls are TRBV6-1 and TRBJ2-2; D possibly corresponds to TRBD2 (6 bases). Germline CDR1 reads MNHNS; CDR2 reads SASEGT. Trimming took off 2 bases at V and 0 bases at J, with 13 bases between the two ends. The CDR3 consists of 17 residues. DNA for the CDR3: TGTGCCAGCAGTGAAAACCTCGGGGGACCGAACACCGGGGAGCTGTTTTTT. Its protein product is CASSENLGGPNTGELFF.

The chain uses TRBV19 and TRBJ2-2; tentatively, D is TRBD2 (5 bases). Germline CDR1 reads LNHDA; CDR2 reads SQIVND (reference sequence). This CDR3 spans 12 amino acids. The ends were cut back, 3 bases at V and 7 bases at J, with 6 bases in the middle. Written as DNA, the CDR3 is TGTGCCAGTAGTATCGGAGGCGGGGAGCTGTTTTTT. Translating it yields CASSIGGGELFF. Variable domain in full (rest from reference TRBV19 and TRBJ2-2): DGGITQSPKYLFRKEGQNVTLSCEQNLNHDAMYWYRQDPGQGLRLIYYSQIVNDFQKGDIAEGYSVSREKKESFPLTVTSAQKNPTAFYLCASSIGGGELFFGEGSRLTVL.

This clone was detected only a few times. The rearrangement links TRBV5-1 to TRBJ2-1, with a possible D match to TRBD1 (5 bases). The CDR3 is 16 residues long. Germline V lookup: CDR1 SGHRS, CDR2 YFSETQ. V lost 4 bases to trimming and J lost 3 bases, with 17 bases between them. The chain's CDR3 is CASSVTGSRGYNEQFF. The CDR3 region has the DNA TGCGCCAGCAGCGTAACAGGCTCTAGGGGCTACAATGAGCAGTTCTTC.

This clone was observed a single time. V is TRBV5-4 and J is TRBJ1-3, with a possible D match to TRBD1 (5 bases). Trimming stripped 0 bases from V and 2 bases from J, with 12 bases between. The CDR3 covers 16 residues. Germline CDR1 reads SGHNT; CDR2 reads YYREEE (reference sequence). CDR3 protein: CASSLGLGGTGNTIYF. The DNA for the CDR3 is TGTGCCAGCAGCTTGGGGCTCGGGGGAACTGGAAACACCATATATTTT.

V and J are TRBV7-6 and TRBJ2-1; TRBD1 is a possible D gene (6 bases). The ends were cut back, 4 bases at V and 2 bases at J, with 12 bases in the middle. Germline CDR1 is SGHVS and CDR2 is FNYEAQ. The CDR3 runs 15 residues. CDR3 in amino acids: CASSSETGPYNEQFF. The CDR3 DNA reads TGTGCCAGCAGCTCAGAAACAGGGCCCTACAATGAGCAGTTCTTC.

The chain links TRBV4-1 to TRBJ1-5, with D perhaps matching TRBD1 (5 bases). Trimming took off 3 bases at V and 9 bases at J, with 18 bases between the two ends. Germline V gives CDR1 MGHRA, CDR2 YSYEKL. CDR3 length: 15 residues. The CDR3 loop reads CASSQSGVLDLPQHF. CDR3 sequence (DNA): TGCGCCAGCAGCCAGTCGGGGGTCCTAGATTTGCCCCAGCATTTT.

The J gene is TRBJ2-5, the V gene TRBV30, with D perhaps matching TRBD2 (5 bases). The CDR3 runs to 16 residues. Germline assignment: CDR1 GTSNPN and CDR2 SVGIG (reference sequence). V was shortened by 3 bases and J by 7 bases, with 24 bases between the two germline ends. CDR3 region: CAWSSGKLAQRGTQYF. CDR3 coding DNA: TGTGCCTGGAGCTCAGGCAAGCTAGCCCAGCGCGGGACCCAGTACTTC. Filled out from reference TRBV30 and TRBJ2-5, the complete variable domain reads SQTIHQWPATLVQPVGSPLSLECTVEGTSNPNLYWYRQAAGRGLQLLFYSVGIGQISSEVPQNLSASRPQDRQFILSSKKLLLSDSGFYLCAWSSGKLAQRGTQYFGPGTRLLVL.

Worth noting for this clone: This sample includes further DNA sequences coding for the same CDR3. The genes are TRBV5-1 and TRBJ2-7, with TRBD1 matching over 8 bases. Germline trimming cut 4 bases from V and 9 bases from J; bases unmatched to any gene: 15. The CDR3 length is 15 residues. Germline assignment: CDR1 SGHRS and CDR2 YFSETQ. In DNA form, the CDR3 reads TGCGCCAGCAGCGTGGGGGGAGGACAGGGCGGTACGCAGTACTTC. It encodes CASSVGGGQGGTQYF.

A few counts support this clone. This CDR3 reads CAWSVTGGIYEQYF. Here the CDR3 DNA reads TGTGCCTGGAGTGTAACAGGGGGTATCTACGAGCAGTACTTC. The chain links TRBV30 to TRBJ2-7, with 8 bases fitting TRBD1. The CDR3 is 14 amino acids. Germline V lookup: CDR1 GTSNPN, CDR2 SVGIG (reference sequence). J gave up 3 bases and V 0 bases, and 4 bases lay outside the gene matches.

This clone was seen just once. The rearrangement joins TRBV2 to TRBJ2-2; D is possibly TRBD2 (7 bases). Germline CDR1 reads SNHLY; CDR2 reads FYNNEI. The CDR3 has 18 amino acids. V gave up 5 bases and J gave up 1 base, with 20 bases separating them. In DNA, the CDR3 is TGTGCCAGCAGTAACCGGGTGGGGGGGCGGGTGAACACCGGGGAGCTGTTTTTT. Amino acids: CASSNRVGGRVNTGELFF.

A few counts support this clone. The chain combines TRBV27 with TRBJ2-3; D possibly corresponds to TRBD1 (6 bases). This CDR3 is built from 14 residues. Germline V gives CDR1 MNHEY, CDR2 SMNVEV (reference sequence). Deletions cut 6 bases from V and 5 bases from J, with 15 bases between. CDR3: CASSPRDNGDTQYF. As DNA, the CDR3 is TGTGCCAGCAGCCCCAGGGACAACGGAGATACGCAGTATTTT.